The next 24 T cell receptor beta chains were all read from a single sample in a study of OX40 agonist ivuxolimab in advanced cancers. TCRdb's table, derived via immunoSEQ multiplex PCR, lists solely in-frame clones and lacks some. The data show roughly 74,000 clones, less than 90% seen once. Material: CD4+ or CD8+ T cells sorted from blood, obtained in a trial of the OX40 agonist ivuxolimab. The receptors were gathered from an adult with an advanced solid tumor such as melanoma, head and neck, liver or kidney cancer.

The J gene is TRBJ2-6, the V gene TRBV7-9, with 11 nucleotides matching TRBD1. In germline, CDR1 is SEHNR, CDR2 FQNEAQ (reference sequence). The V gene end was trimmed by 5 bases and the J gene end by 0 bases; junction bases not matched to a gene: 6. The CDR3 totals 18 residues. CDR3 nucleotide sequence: TGTGCCAGCAGCCTAAGGACAGGGGGCCCCTCTGGGGCCAACGTCCTGACTTTC. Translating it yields CASSLRTGGPSGANVLTF. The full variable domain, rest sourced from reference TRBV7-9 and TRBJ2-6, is DTGVSQNPRHKITKRGQNVTFRCDPISEHNRLYWYRQTLGQGPEFLTYFQNEAQLEKSRLLSDRFSAERPKGSFSTLEIQRTEQGDSAMYLCASSLRTGGPSGANVLTFGAGSRLTVL.

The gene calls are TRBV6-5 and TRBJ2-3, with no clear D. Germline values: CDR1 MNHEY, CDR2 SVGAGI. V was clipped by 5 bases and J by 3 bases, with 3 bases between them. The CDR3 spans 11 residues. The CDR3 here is CASSTTDTQYF. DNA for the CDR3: TGTGCCAGCAGTACTACAGATACGCAGTATTTT.

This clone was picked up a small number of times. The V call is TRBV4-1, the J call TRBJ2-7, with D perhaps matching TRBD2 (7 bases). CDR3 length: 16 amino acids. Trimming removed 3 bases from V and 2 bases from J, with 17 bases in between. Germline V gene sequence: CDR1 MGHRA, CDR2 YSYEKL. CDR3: CASSQERGGPPYEQYF. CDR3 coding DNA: TGCGCCAGCAGCCAGGAGAGGGGGGGTCCCCCCTACGAGCAGTACTTC.

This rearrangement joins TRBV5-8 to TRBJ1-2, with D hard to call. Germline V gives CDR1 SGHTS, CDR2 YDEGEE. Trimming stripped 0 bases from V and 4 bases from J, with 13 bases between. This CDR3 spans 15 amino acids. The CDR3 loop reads CASSLENRNVYGYTF. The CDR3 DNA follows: TGTGCCAGCAGCTTGGAGAACCGGAACGTCTATGGCTACACCTTC.

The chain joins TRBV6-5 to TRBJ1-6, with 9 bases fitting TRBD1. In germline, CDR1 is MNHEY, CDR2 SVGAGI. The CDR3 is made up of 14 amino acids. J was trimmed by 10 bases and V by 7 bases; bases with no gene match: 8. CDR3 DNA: TGTGCCAGCAATCCGGGACAGGGACAGTCACCCCTCCACTTT. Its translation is CASNPGQGQSPLHF.

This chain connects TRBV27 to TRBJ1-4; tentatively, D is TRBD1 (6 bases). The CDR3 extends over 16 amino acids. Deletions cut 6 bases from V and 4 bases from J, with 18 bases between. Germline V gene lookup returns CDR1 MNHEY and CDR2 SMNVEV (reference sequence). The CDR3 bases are TGTGCCAGCAGCAGGCGGCAACAGGGAGTTAATGAAAAACTGTTTTTT. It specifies CASSRRQQGVNEKLFF.

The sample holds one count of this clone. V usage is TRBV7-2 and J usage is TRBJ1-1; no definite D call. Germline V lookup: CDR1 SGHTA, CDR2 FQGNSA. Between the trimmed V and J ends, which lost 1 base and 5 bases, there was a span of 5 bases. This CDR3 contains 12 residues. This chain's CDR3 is CASSLVLTEAFF. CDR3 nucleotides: TGTGCCAGCAGCTTAGTCTTGACTGAAGCTTTCTTT.

The CDR3 is CASSQEVGPVGGYTF. For the CDR3, the DNA is TGCGCCAGCAGCCAAGAGGTCGGTCCGGTGGGTGGCTACACCTTC. V and J are TRBV4-3 and TRBJ1-2, with no clear D. The CDR3 length is 15 residues. Germline lookup yields CDR1 LGHNA and CDR2 YSLEER. The V gene lost 0 bases and the J gene lost 7 bases, with 15 bases spanning the gap.

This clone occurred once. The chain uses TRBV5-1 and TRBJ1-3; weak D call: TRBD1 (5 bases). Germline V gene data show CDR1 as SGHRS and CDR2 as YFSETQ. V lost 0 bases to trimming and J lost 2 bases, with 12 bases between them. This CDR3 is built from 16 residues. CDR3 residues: CASSLGGSGPGNTIYF. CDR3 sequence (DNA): TGCGCCAGCAGCTTGGGAGGGTCAGGGCCTGGAAACACCATATATTTT.

The CDR3 here is CASSADISYNSPLHF. The CDR3 DNA follows: TGTGCCAGCAGCGCTGACATTTCCTATAATTCACCCCTCCACTTT. The chain couples TRBV5-6 to TRBJ1-6; D gene uncertain. Germline V gene lookup returns CDR1 SGHDT and CDR2 YYEEEE. This CDR3 region has 15 residues. Trimming took 4 bases from V and 1 from J, leaving 9 bases between them. The entire variable domain, with the rest obtained from reference TRBV5-6 and TRBJ1-6, is as follows: DAGVTQSPTHLIKTRGQQVTLRCSPKSGHDTVSWYQQALGQGPQFIFQYYEEEERQRGNFPDRFSGHQFPNYSSELNVNALLLGDSALYLCASSADISYNSPLHFGNGTRLTVT.

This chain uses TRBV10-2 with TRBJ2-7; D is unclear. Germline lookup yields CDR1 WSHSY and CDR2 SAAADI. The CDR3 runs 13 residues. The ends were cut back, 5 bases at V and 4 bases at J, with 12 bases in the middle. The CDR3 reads CASSRPGQYEQYF. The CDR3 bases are TGCGCCAGCAGTCGCCCGGGTCAATACGAGCAGTACTTC.

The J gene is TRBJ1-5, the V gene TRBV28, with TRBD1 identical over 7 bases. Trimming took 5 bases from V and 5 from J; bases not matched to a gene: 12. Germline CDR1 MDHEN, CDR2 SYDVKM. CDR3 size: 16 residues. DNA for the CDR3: TGTGCCAGCAGTCCGACCTTTACAGGGGAGGATCAGCCCCAGCATTTT. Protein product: CASSPTFTGEDQPQHF. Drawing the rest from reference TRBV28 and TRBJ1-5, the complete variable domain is DVKVTQSSRYLVKRTGEKVFLECVQDMDHENMFWYRQDPGLGLRLIYFSYDVKMKEKGDIPEGYSVSREKKERFSLILESASTNQTSMYLCASSPTFTGEDQPQHFGDGTRLSIL.

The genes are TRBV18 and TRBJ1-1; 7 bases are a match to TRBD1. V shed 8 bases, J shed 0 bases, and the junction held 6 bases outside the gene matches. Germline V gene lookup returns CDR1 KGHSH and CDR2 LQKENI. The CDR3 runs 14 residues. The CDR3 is CASVWDSLNTEAFF. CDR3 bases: TGTGCCAGCGTATGGGACAGCCTGAACACTGAAGCTTTCTTT.

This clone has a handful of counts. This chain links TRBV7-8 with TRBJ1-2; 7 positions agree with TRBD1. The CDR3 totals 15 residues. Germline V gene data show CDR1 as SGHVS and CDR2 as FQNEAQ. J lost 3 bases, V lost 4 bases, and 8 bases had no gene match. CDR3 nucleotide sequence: TGTGCCAGCAGCTCCGACAGGGAGAGGCACTATGGCTACACCTTC. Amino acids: CASSSDRERHYGYTF.

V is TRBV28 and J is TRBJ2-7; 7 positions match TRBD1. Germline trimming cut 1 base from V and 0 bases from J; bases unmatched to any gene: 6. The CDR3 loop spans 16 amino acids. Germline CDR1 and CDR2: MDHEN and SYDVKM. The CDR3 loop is CASSLYAGGFSYEQYF. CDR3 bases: TGTGCCAGCAGTTTATATGCAGGGGGTTTCTCCTACGAGCAGTACTTC. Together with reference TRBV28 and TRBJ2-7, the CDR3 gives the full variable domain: DVKVTQSSRYLVKRTGEKVFLECVQDMDHENMFWYRQDPGLGLRLIYFSYDVKMKEKGDIPEGYSVSREKKERFSLILESASTNQTSMYLCASSLYAGGFSYEQYFGPGTRLTVT.

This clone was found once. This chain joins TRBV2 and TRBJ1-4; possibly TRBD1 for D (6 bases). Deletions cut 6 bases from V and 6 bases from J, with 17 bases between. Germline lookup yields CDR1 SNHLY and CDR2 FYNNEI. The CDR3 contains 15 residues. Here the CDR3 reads CASRHRDWRDEKLFF. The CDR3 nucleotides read TGTGCCAGCAGACACAGGGACTGGCGGGATGAAAAACTGTTTTTT. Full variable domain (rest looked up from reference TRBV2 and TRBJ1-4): EPEVTQTPSHQVTQMGQEVILRCVPISNHLYFYWYRQILGQKVEFLVSFYNNEISEKSEIFDDQFSVERPDGSNFTLKIRSTKLEDSAMYFCASRHRDWRDEKLFFGSGTQLSVL.

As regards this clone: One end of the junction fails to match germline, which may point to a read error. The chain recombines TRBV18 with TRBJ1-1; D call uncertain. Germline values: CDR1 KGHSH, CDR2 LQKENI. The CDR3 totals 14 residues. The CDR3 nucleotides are TGTGCCAGCTCCCCACGAGGGATGTCAGAGGTAGCTTTCTTT. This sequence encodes CASSPRGMSEVAFF.

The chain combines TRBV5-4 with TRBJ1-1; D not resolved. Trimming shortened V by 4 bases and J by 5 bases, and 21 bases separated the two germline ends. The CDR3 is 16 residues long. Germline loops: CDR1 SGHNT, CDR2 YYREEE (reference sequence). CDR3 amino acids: CASSKDLSRKGTEAFF. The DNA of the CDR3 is TGTGCCAGCAGCAAGGACTTGTCCCGGAAAGGAACTGAAGCTTTCTTT.

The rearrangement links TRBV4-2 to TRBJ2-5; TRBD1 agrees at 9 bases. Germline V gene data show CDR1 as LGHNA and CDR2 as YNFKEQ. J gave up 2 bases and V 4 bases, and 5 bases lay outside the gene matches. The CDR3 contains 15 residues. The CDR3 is CASSRGTGLQETQYF. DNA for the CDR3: TGTGCCAGCAGCCGGGGGACAGGGCTTCAAGAGACCCAGTACTTC.

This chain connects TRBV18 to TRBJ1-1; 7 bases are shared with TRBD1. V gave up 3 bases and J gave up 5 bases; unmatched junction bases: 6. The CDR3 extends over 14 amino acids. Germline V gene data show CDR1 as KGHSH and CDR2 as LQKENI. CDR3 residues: CASSPTGRVTEAFF. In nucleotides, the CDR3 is TGTGCCAGCTCACCGACAGGGAGGGTGACTGAAGCTTTCTTT.

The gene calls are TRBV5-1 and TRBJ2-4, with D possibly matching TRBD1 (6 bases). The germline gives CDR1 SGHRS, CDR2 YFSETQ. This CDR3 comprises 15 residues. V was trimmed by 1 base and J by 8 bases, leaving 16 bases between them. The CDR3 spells CASSLNRGLVDIQYF. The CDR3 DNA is TGCGCCAGCAGCTTGAATAGGGGGTTGGTAGACATTCAGTACTTC.

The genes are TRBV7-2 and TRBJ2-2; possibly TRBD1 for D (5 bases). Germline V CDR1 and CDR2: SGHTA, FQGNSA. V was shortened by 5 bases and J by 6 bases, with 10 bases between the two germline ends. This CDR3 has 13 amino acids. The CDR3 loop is CASSPDRAGELFF. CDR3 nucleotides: TGTGCCAGCAGCCCCGACAGAGCCGGGGAGCTGTTTTTT.

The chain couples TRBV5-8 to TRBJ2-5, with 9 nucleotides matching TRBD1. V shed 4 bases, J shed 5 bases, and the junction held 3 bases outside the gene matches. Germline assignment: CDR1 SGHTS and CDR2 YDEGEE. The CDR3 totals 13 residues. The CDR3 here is CASSGDRAETQYF. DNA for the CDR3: TGTGCCAGCAGCGGGGACAGGGCTGAGACCCAGTACTTC.

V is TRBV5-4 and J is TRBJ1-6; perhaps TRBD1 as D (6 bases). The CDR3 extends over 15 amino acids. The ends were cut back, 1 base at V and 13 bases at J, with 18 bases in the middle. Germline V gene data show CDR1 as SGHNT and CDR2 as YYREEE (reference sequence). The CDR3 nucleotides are TGTGCCAGCAGCTTGCGTGGGGGCGGGTCAGTTCCCCTCCACTTT. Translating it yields CASSLRGGGSVPLHF.